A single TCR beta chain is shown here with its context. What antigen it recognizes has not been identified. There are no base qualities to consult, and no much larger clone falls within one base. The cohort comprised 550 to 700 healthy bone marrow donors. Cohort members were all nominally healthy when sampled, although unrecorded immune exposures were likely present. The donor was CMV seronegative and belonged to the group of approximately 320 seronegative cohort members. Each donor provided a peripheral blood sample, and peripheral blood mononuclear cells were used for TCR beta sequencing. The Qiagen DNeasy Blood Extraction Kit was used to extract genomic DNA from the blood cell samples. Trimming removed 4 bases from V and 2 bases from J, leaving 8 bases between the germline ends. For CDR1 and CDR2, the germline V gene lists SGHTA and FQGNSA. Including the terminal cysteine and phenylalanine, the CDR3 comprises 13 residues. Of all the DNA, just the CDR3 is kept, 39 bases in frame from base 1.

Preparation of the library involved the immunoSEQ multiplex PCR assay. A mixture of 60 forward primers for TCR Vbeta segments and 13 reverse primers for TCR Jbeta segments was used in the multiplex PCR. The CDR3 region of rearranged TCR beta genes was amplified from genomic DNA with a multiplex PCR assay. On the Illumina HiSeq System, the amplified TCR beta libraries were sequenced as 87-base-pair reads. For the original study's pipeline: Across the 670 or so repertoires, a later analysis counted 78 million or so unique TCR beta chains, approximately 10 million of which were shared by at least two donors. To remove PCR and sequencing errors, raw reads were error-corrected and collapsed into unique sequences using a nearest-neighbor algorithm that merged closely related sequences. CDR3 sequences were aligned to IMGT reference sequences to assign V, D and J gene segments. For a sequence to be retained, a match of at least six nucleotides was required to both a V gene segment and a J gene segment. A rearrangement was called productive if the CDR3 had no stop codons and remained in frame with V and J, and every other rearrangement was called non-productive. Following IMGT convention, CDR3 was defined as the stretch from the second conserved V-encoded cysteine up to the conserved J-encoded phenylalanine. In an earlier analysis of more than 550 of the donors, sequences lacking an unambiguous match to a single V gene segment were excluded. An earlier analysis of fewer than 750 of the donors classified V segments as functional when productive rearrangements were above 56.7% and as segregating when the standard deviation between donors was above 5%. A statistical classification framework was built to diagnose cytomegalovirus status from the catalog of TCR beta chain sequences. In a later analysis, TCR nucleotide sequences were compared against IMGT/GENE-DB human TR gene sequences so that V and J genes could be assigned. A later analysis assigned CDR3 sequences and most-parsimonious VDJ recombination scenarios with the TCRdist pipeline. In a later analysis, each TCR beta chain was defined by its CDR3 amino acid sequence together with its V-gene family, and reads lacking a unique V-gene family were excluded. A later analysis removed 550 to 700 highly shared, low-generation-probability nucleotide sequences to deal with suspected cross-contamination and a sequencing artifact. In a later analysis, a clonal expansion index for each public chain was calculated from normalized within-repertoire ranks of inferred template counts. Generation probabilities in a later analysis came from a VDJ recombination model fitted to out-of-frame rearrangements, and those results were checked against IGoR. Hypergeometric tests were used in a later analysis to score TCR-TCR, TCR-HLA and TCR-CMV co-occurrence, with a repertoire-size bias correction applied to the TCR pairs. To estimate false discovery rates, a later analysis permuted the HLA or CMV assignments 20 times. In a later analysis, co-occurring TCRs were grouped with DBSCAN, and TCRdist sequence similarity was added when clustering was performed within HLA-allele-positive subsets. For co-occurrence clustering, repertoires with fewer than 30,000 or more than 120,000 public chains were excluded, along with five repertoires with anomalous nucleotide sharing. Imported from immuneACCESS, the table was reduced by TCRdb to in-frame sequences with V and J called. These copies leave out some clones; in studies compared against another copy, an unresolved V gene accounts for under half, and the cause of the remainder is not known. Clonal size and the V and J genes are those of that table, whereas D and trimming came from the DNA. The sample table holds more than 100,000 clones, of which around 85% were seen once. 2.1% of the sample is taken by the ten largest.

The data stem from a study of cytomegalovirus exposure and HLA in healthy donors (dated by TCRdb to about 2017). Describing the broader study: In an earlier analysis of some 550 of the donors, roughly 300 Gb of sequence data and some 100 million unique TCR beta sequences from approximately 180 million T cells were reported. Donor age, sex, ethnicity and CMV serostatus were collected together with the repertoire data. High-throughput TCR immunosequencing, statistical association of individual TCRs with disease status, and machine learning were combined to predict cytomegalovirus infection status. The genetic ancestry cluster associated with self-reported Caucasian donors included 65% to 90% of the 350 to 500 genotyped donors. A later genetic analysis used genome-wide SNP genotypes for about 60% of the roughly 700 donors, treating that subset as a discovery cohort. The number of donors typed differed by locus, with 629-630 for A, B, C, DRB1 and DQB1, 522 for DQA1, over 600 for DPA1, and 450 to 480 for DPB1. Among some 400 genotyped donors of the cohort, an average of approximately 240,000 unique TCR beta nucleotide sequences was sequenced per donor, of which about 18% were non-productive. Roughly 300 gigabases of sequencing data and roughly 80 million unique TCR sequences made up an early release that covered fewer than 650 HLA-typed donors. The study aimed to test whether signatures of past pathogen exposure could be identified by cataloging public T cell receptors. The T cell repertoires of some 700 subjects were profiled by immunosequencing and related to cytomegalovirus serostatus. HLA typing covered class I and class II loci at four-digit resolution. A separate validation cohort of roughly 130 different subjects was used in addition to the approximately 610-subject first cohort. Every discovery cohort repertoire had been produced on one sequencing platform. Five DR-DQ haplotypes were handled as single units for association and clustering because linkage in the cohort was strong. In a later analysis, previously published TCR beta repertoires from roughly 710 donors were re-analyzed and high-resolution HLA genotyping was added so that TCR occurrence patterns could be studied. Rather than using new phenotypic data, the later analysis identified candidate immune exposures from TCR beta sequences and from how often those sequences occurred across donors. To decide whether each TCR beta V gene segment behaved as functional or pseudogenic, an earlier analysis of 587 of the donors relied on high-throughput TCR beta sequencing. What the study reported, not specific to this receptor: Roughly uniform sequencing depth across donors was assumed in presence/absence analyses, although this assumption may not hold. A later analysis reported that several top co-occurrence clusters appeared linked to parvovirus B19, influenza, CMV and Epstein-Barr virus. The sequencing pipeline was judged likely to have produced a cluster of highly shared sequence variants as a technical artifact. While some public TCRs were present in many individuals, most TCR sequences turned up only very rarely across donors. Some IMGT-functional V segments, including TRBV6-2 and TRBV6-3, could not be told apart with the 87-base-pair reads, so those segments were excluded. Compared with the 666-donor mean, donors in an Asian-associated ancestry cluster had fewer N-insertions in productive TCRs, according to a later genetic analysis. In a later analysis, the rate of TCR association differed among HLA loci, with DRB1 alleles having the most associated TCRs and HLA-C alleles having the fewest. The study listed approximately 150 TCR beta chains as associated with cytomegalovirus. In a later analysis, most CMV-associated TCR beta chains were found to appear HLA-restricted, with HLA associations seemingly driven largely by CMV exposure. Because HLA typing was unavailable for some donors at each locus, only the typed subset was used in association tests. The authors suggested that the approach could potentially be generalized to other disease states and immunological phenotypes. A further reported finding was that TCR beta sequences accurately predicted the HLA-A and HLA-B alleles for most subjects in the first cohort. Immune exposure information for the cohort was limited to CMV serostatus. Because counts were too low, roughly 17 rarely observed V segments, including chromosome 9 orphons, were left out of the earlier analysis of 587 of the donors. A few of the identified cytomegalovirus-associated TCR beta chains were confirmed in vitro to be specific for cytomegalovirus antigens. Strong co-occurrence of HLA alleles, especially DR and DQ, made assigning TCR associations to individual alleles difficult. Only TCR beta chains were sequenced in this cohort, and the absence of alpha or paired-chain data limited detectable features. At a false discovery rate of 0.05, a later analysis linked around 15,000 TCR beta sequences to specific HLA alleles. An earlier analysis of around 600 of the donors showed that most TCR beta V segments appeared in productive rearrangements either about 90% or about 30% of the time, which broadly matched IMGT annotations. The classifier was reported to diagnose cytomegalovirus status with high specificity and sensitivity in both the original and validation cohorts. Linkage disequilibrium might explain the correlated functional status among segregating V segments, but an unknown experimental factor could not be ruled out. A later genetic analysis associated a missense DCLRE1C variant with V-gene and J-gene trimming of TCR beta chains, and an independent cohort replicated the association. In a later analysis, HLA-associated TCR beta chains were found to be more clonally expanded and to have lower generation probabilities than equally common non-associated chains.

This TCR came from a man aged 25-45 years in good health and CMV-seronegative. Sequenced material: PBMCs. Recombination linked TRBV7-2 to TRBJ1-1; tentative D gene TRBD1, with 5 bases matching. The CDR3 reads CASSSQGNTEAFF. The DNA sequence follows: TGTGCCAGCAGCTCGCAGGGTAACACTGAAGCTTTCTTT.